This T cell receptor beta chain was captured in a study of early stage breast cancer tumors. Study-level information: About 80% of the 16 invasive tumors were ER+, PR+ and HER2-.

Study observations and caveats: Blood repertoires resembled normal breast more than tumor. Most shared enriched TCRB sequences were commonly generated ones.

This CDR3 region has 14 residues. With 7 bases removed from V and 5 bases from J, the gap between germline ends came to 18 bases. The germline CDR1 and CDR2 sequences are SGHRS and YFSETQ. Worth noting for this clone: The antigen is unknown.

The data were produced by immunoSEQ multiplex PCR, yet TCRdb's version contains in-frame clones alone and is incomplete. The sample has tens of thousands of clones, around four fifths seen once. This sequence was found in a person aged 55 to 75 with breast cancer. Sequencing was done on a sample of blood. This rearrangement joins TRBV5-1 to TRBJ2-5, with D possibly TRBD2 on 6 matching bases. The CDR3 protein is CASYRGGSSETQYF. In DNA, the CDR3 is TGCGCCAGCTATAGAGGAGGGTCGTCGGAGACCCAGTACTTC. The whole variable domain, remainder taken from reference TRBV5-1 and TRBJ2-5, is KAGVTQTPRYLIKTRGQQVTLSCSPISGHRSVSWYQQTPGQGLQFLFEYFSETQRNKGNFPGRFSGRQFSNSRSEMNVSTLELGDSALYLCASYRGGSSETQYFGPGTRLLVL.